Listed below are T cell receptor beta chains from one sample, sequenced in a study of blood T cell repertoires in COVID-19. The repertoire was sequenced with immunoSEQ multiplex PCR; TCRdb's copy has only in-frame clones and lacks some. The sample holds 30,000 to 35,000 clones, roughly 92% seen once. Sequencing was carried out using peripheral blood. Receptor source: a human donor in a cohort sampled during active COVID-19. The CDR3 runs from the conserved cysteine through the conserved F or W. Fields, in order: V gene, clone size, J gene, D gene, CDR3 DNA, CDR3 protein. A D gene is named only where the DNA matches it firmly. Size is omitted from some rows. Given values are once, few, many or a class for expanded clones.

TRBV6-1	.	TRBJ2-1	TRBD1	TGTGCCAGCAGTGAGACAGGGCTTTTCTCCTACAATGAGCAGTTCTTC	CASSETGLFSYNEQFF
TRBV30	.	TRBJ1-2	.	TGTGCCTGGGTAAGAGGGGGGGAGGGGAAAAACTATGGCTACACCTTC	CAWVRGGEGKNYGYTF
TRBV27	.	TRBJ2-1	TRBD2	TGTGCCAGCAGTTCAACTAGCGGAGCGTACAATGAGCAGTTCTTC	CASSSTSGAYNEQFF
TRBV10-2	.	TRBJ2-7	.	TGCGCCAGCAGCCTTAAGGGGGGGGACGAGCAGTACTTC	CASSLKGGDEQYF
TRBV5-1	.	TRBJ2-7	.	TGCGCCAGCAGCTTTACCGCCCGGACACCCCAGGGTCACGAGCAGTACTTC	CASSFTARTPQGHEQYF
TRBV4-2	.	TRBJ2-2	.	TGTGCCAGCAGCCAAATAGCACCGAACACCGGGGAGCTGTTTTTT	CASSQIAPNTGELFF
TRBV6-5	.	TRBJ1-1	.	TGTGCCAGCGGCTACAGAGCTATGAACACTGAAGCTTTCTTT	CASGYRAMNTEAFF
TRBV10-1	.	TRBJ2-7	.	TGCGCCAGCACAGCTATTTACGGGGGCGAGCAGTACTTC	CASTAIYGGEQYF
TRBV11-2	.	TRBJ2-3	.	TGTGCCAGCAGCTTAGAGCGGGGGCACACAGATACGCAGTATTTT	CASSLERGHTDTQYF
TRBV18	.	TRBJ1-1	.	TGTGCCAGCTCCCTAGACAGGACGAACACTGAAGCTTTCTTT	CASSLDRTNTEAFF
TRBV7-6	.	TRBJ2-3	.	TGTGCCAGCAGCTTAAGTTTATCCGGGTCCGGCACAGATACGCAGTATTTT	CASSLSLSGSGTDTQYF
TRBV5-1	.	TRBJ1-2	.	TGCGCCAGCAGCCCCCCGGCAGGGTCCTATGGCTACACCTTC	CASSPPAGSYGYTF
TRBV7-9	.	TRBJ2-1	TRBD2	TGTGCCAGCAGCTTAGGTAGCTATCGCGGGAGGGGGACCTACAATGAGCAGTTCTTC	CASSLGSYRGRGTYNEQFF
TRBV27	.	TRBJ2-3	TRBD2	TGTGCCAGCAGCGCTCAAATAGCGGGAGGGGCAGATACGCAGTATTTT	CASSAQIAGGADTQYF
TRBV19	few	TRBJ2-3	TRBD2	TGTGCCAGTGTCCAAGCGGGGGGGTTGCCAGATACGCAGTATTTT	CASVQAGGLPDTQYF
TRBV7-9	.	TRBJ2-7	.	TGTGCCAGCAGCTTACGACAGGCGAACTCCTACGAGCAGTACTTC	CASSLRQANSYEQYF
TRBV29-1	.	TRBJ1-2	TRBD1	TGCAGCGTTGTAAGGGACAGGGGTGATGGCTACACCTTC	CSVVRDRGDGYTF
TRBV24-1	.	TRBJ1-2	.	TGTGCCACCAGTGCTTGGGGGGATGGCTACACCTTC	CATSAWGDGYTF
TRBV10-3	.	TRBJ2-1	TRBD2	TGTGCCACCTCCACCCGGGGTAGCGGGGTCTACAATGAGCAGTTCTTC	CATSTRGSGVYNEQFF
TRBV21-1	.	TRBJ2-7	.	TGTGCCAGCAGCAAAAGTCGGCAGGGCTTATACTACGAGCAGTACTTC	CASSKSRQGLYYEQYF
TRBV5-5	.	TRBJ1-1	.	TGTGCCAGCAGCTTCGACACCAGGAACACTGAAGCTTTCTTT	CASSFDTRNTEAFF
TRBV19	.	TRBJ1-4	TRBD1	TGTGCCAGTAGTATCAGGGGGGACAGTTGGGAAAAACTGTTTTTT	CASSIRGDSWEKLFF
TRBV5-1	.	TRBJ1-1	.	TGCGCCAGCAGCTCCCCGGCAGGGGTTCTGGGAACTGAAGCTTTCTTT	CASSSPAGVLGTEAFF
TRBV10-3	.	TRBJ1-2	.	TGTGCCATCAATAACTGGATGCTAACAGGGTACTATGGCTACACCTTC	CAINNWMLTGYYGYTF
TRBV11-2	.	TRBJ1-1	.	TGTGCCAGCAGCTTAGGGAGCCTTTTGGAAGCTTTCTTT	CASSLGSLLEAFF
TRBV15	.	TRBJ2-7	TRBD2	TGTGCCACCAGCAGAGATCGTGGGACTACGTTCTACGAGCAGTACTTC	CATSRDRGTTFYEQYF
TRBV5-1	.	TRBJ1-3	TRBD1	TGCGCCAGCAGTTTAGAGGGGGCGCGAATAGGTGGAAACACCATATATTTT	CASSLEGARIGGNTIYF
TRBV21-1	.	TRBJ2-5	.	TGTGCCAGCAGCAAATGTTTAACCCCGAGGAAGACCCAGTACTTC	CASSKCLTPRKTQYF
TRBV10-3	.	TRBJ2-5	TRBD1	TGTGCCATCAGTGACGGGGGACAGGGGGAAGAGACCCAGTACTTC	CAISDGGQGEETQYF
TRBV7-9	.	TRBJ1-2	.	TGTGCCAGCAGCTCTTCAGACAGGATTAACTATGGCTACACCTTC	CASSSSDRINYGYTF
TRBV4-1	.	TRBJ2-3	TRBD1	TGCGCCAGCGGCCAATCCGGGACAGGAGACTATTCTACGCAGTATTTT	CASGQSGTGDYSTQYF
TRBV6-5	.	TRBJ2-1	TRBD2	TGTGCCAGCAGCCCGGGACTAGGAGTCTACAATGAGCAGTTCTTC	CASSPGLGVYNEQFF
TRBV16	.	TRBJ1-1	.	TGTGCCAGCAGCCAAACGGGGGGCACTGAAGCTTTCTTT	CASSQTGGTEAFF
TRBV29-1	.	TRBJ2-1	.	TGCAGCGTTGAGCGAGATGAGCAGTTCTTC	CSVERDEQFF
TRBV10-3	.	TRBJ1-1	.	TGTGCCATCAGTGAGAATGGGGCGGAAGCTTTCTTT	CAISENGAEAFF
TRBV10-2	once	TRBJ2-1	TRBD1	TGCGCCAGCAGTGAGTCGACTCTAGGGGGCCCCTACAATGAGCAGTTCTTC	CASSESTLGGPYNEQFF
TRBV5-1	.	TRBJ1-1	.	TGCGCCAGCACCCCGGAGGGTTGGGAGGCTGAAGCTTTCTTT	CASTPEGWEAEAFF
TRBV5-5	.	TRBJ2-1	.	TGTGCCAGCAGCTTTCAGGCCAGCTCCTACAATGAGCAGTTCTTC	CASSFQASSYNEQFF
TRBV2	.	TRBJ2-3	TRBD2	TGTGCCAGCCAGTCGGGAGGGTTAGATACGCAGTATTTT	CASQSGGLDTQYF
TRBV2	.	TRBJ2-7	.	TGTGCCAGCGGCTTTTCTAGAGACGAGCAGTACTTC	CASGFSRDEQYF